This TCR beta chain emerged from a study of blood T cell repertoires in COVID-19. V lost 4 bases to trimming and J lost 3 bases; unmatched junction nucleotides: 9. This CDR3 spans 16 amino acids. Germline V gene lookup returns CDR1 SNHLY and CDR2 FYNNEI. Only in-frame clones appear in the TCRdb table, and some are missing; sequencing was by immunoSEQ multiplex PCR. The table has fewer than 250,000 clones, approximately 81% seen once. This sequence was found in a man aged 40-49 years with acute or convalescent COVID-19. What was sequenced was peripheral blood. The chain links TRBV2 to TRBJ2-1, with TRBD2 matching over 7 bases. The CDR3 spells CASSVMGTGGYNEQFF. DNA for the CDR3: TGTGCCAGCAGTGTGATGGGGACGGGGGGCTACAATGAGCAGTTCTTC.